The T cell receptor (beta chain) under discussion was sequenced for a study of Ad26.COV2.S vaccination and SARS-CoV-2 variants. Points from the study as a whole: Total T cell responses may have been underestimated by the TCR breadth and depth analyses. Once vaccination had occurred, spike-specific CD8+ and CD4+ T cell responses reportedly showed substantial breadth. Similar non-spike TCR breadth was observed in recipients of vaccine and of placebo.

This clone is a singleton in its sample. Its antigen remains unidentified. The CDR3 is 10 residues long. CDR1 and CDR2 (germline): SGHTA, FQGNSA. V was shortened by 8 bases and J by 11 bases, with 12 bases between the two germline ends. Documented treatment: around 19 received Ad26.COV2.S at low or high dose, single or two shots; roughly five received placebo; per-sample allocation not given. Sampling happened 63 days after the first vaccine or placebo injection. The method was immunoSEQ multiplex PCR; TCRdb's version includes in-frame clones alone and lacks a portion of them. The sample records hundreds of thousands of clones, around 87% being singletons.

The sample in question was peripheral blood, obtained in a trial of Ad26.COV2.S vaccine versus placebo. The V call is TRBV7-2, the J call TRBJ1-2, with D tentatively TRBD1 (5 bases). The sequence was obtained from a person between 18 and 60 years old who received the Ad26.COV2.S COVID-19 vaccine or a placebo. CDR3 region: CASAPGPYTF. Written as DNA, the CDR3 is TGTGCCAGCGCGCCGGGGCCATACACCTTC.